These T cell receptor beta chains were read from a single sample in a study of control samples from healthy donors and cancer patients. Produced via immunoSEQ multiplex PCR; TCRdb's table is partial and in-frame only. This sample has 150,000 or so clones; roughly 93% occur once, and the top ten carry more than 5%. The specimen sequenced was blood. Every receptor here comes from a man in his late teens or twenties in good health. The CDR3 runs from the conserved cysteine through the conserved F or W. The order of the fields is J gene, V gene, CDR3 length, D gene, clone size, CDR3 protein, CDR3 DNA. The D gene is left open where the match is weak. For some rows the clone size is stated as once, few or many, or as a class when expanded; others skip it.

>TRBJ1-1|TRBV6-5|15|.|.
CASSIRTALNTEAFF
TGTGCCAGCAGTATCCGGACAGCTTTGAACACTGAAGCTTTCTTT
>TRBJ2-7|TRBV5-1|14|TRBD1|.
CASRVDRVESEQYF
TGCGCCAGCAGGGTCGACAGGGTTGAAAGCGAGCAGTACTTC
>TRBJ2-1|TRBV12-3/TRBV12-4|13|.|.
CASSFPGRTEQFF
TGTGCCAGCAGTTTCCCCGGACGGACGGAGCAGTTCTTC
>TRBJ1-6|TRBV6-5|12|.|.
CASSRPGSPLHF
TGTGCCAGCAGTAGGCCCGGCTCACCCCTCCACTTT
>TRBJ2-1|TRBV30|15|TRBD2|.
CAWRSTSGSYNEQFF
TGTGCCTGGAGGAGTACTAGCGGGTCCTACAATGAGCAGTTCTTC
>TRBJ1-1|TRBV12-3/TRBV12-4|11|.|.
CASSTRSTPVF
TGTGCCAGCAGTACCCGGTCCACCCCGGTCTTT
>TRBJ1-2|TRBV21-1|16|.|.
CASNPDRGTLHYGYTF
TGTGCCAGCAACCCGGACAGGGGGACCCTCCACTATGGCTACACCTTC
>TRBJ1-5|TRBV10-3|14|.|.
CAISAGYGNQPQHF
TGTGCCATCAGTGCAGGGTATGGCAATCAGCCCCAGCATTTT
>TRBJ1-1|TRBV9|15|.|.
CASSARLELNTEAFF
TGTGCCAGCAGCGCAAGACTGGAGTTGAACACTGAAGCTTTCTTT
>TRBJ2-1|TRBV6-4|18|.|.
CASLIRQDPYHSYNEQFF
TGTGCCAGCTTAATCCGACAGGACCCATATCACTCCTACAATGAGCAGTTCTTC
>TRBJ2-7|TRBV15|14|.|.
CATSSEGNPYEQYF
TGTGCCACCAGCAGTGAAGGGAATCCCTACGAGCAGTACTTC
>TRBJ2-1|TRBV6-5|14|.|.
CASSYSGGADEQFF
TGTGCCAGCAGTTACTCTGGGGGAGCGGATGAGCAGTTCTTC
>TRBJ2-6|TRBV18|15|.|.
CASSPVGSGANVLTF
TGTGCCAGCTCACCCGTTGGCTCTGGGGCCAACGTCCTGACTTTC
>TRBJ1-1|TRBV4-3|14|TRBD1|.
CASSQITGDTEAFF
TGCGCCAGCAGCCAAATTACAGGGGACACTGAAGCTTTCTTT
>TRBJ2-7|TRBV6-6|15|TRBD2|.
CASSFLAGFSYEQYF
TGTGCCAGCAGTTTCCTAGCGGGGTTCTCCTACGAGCAGTACTTC
>TRBJ2-1|TRBV7-6|12|.|.
CASSFTKNEQFF
TGTGCCAGCAGCTTTACGAAGAATGAGCAGTTCTTC
>TRBJ1-5|TRBV18|18|TRBD1|.
CASSPAPYRGDSNQPQHF
TGTGCCAGCTCACCCGCCCCATACAGGGGCGATAGCAATCAGCCCCAGCATTTT
>TRBJ2-7|TRBV5-1|15|TRBD1|.
CASSLQGISADEQYF
TGCGCCAGCAGCTTACAGGGGATCTCTGCTGACGAGCAGTACTTC
>TRBJ1-2|TRBV5-1|15|.|.
CASSLEGVGAYGYTF
TGCGCCAGCAGCTTGGAGGGGGTAGGAGCCTATGGCTACACCTTC
>TRBJ1-1|TRBV5-6|12|.|.
CASSPGNTEAFF
TGTGCCAGCAGTCCAGGGAACACTGAAGCTTTCTTT
>TRBJ2-7|TRBV30|12|.|.
CAWSSGDYEQYF
TGTGCCTGGAGTTCGGGTGATTACGAGCAGTACTTC
>TRBJ1-1|TRBV24-1|12|.|.
CATSDLGTEAFF
TGTGCCACCAGTGATTTGGGCACTGAAGCTTTCTTT
>TRBJ2-1|TRBV7-9|18|TRBD1|.
CASSMSLKLGDRGHEQFF
TGTGCCAGCAGCATGAGCCTAAAGTTGGGGGACAGGGGCCATGAGCAGTTCTTC
>TRBJ1-4|TRBV11-2|14|.|.
CASRAWQEGEKLFF
TGTGCCAGCAGAGCATGGCAGGAGGGTGAAAAACTGTTTTTT
>TRBJ2-7|TRBV28|16|TRBD1|.
CATSGTGGIRRYEQYF
TGTGCCACCTCCGGGACAGGGGGCATACGGAGATACGAGCAGTACTTC
>TRBJ2-7|TRBV27|17|TRBD2|.
CASSLSPRGGLLYEQYF
TGTGCCAGCAGTTTATCTCCCCGGGGGGGACTCCTATACGAGCAGTACTTC
>TRBJ2-7|TRBV5-6|16|.|.
CASSPTLGGNVHEQYF
TGTGCCAGCAGCCCGACCCTTGGAGGGAATGTACACGAGCAGTACTTC
>TRBJ2-1|TRBV6-2/TRBV6-3|15|.|few
CASSYTENSYNEQFF
TGTGCCAGCAGTTATACAGAAAACTCCTACAATGAGCAGTTCTTC
>TRBJ2-3|TRBV29-1|15|.|once
CSVEIGGFSTDTQYF
TGCAGCGTTGAAATAGGTGGATTCAGCACAGATACGCAGTATTTT
>TRBJ1-5|TRBV3-1/TRBV3-2|19|TRBD1|.
CASSQGRGTGLGPNQPQHF
TGTGCCAGCAGCCAAGGAAGAGGGACAGGACTAGGCCCTAATCAGCCCCAGCATTTT
>TRBJ1-1|TRBV6-5|13|.|.
CASSALPDEVAFF
TGTGCCAGCAGCGCTCTACCGGACGAGGTAGCTTTCTTT
>TRBJ1-6|TRBV6-5|16|.|.
CASSYSPGAWNSPLHF
TGTGCCAGCAGTTACTCGCCGGGGGCGTGGAATTCACCCCTCCACTTT
>TRBJ2-3|TRBV20-1|13|.|.
CSASHVGSDTQYF
TGCAGTGCTAGTCATGTGGGGTCAGATACGCAGTATTTT
>TRBJ1-1|TRBV20-1|11|.|once
CSAIQRGEAFF
TGCAGTGCCATTCAGAGGGGTGAAGCTTTCTTT
>TRBJ1-2|TRBV20-1|13|.|.
CSASPGVDYGYTF
TGCAGTGCTAGTCCAGGGGTGGACTATGGCTACACCTTC
>TRBJ1-1|TRBV28|14|.|.
CASSFQGGGSEAFF
TGTGCCAGCAGCTTCCAAGGGGGGGGCTCTGAAGCTTTCTTT
>TRBJ1-1|TRBV28|14|TRBD1|.
CASKGGTGGTEAFF
TGTGCCAGCAAGGGCGGCACAGGGGGCACTGAAGCTTTCTTT
>TRBJ2-7|TRBV20-1|11|.|.
CSASADYEQYF
TGCAGTGCTAGCGCGGACTACGAGCAGTACTTC
>TRBJ2-3|TRBV5-4|16|.|.
CASSTRGGSGTDTQYF
TGTGCCAGCAGCACCAGGGGGGGGTCGGGCACAGATACGCAGTATTTT
>TRBJ1-4|TRBV7-2|17|TRBD1|.
CASSTIQGAIFNEKLFF
TGTGCCAGCAGCACGATTCAGGGGGCCATATTTAATGAAAAACTGTTTTTT
>TRBJ2-5|TRBV25-1|10|.|.
CASSESGLHF
TGTGCCAGCAGTGAATCGGGACTCCACTTC